The sequence of this TCR beta chain was determined in a study of T cell responses to AZD1222 COVID-19 vaccine. Study as a whole: Second-dose schedules of about 4 or about 12 weeks were combined.

Findings and limits, study-wide: Clonal diversity may have been underestimated in mostly white British donors. It was only a handful of AZD1222 recipients who were seropositive at baseline. Across the whole spike, CD4 TCRs peaked at regions 160-218 and 743-854.

Trimming cost V 5 bases and J 0 bases; bases outside gene matches: 5. This CDR3 region has 15 residues. Germline CDR1 SNHLY, CDR2 FYNNEI. About this clone: Its target is not known.

Generated by immunoSEQ multiplex PCR, the TCRdb table keeps only in-frame clones and is missing some. The data hold some 96,000 clones, with 87% observed a single time. The specimen was peripheral blood, collected on day 0 of AZD1222 vaccination. The sequence was collected from an adult in good health. The chain links TRBV2 to TRBJ2-7, with TRBD1 matching 9 bases. The CDR3 here is CASSHRTGDSYEQYF. CDR3 coding DNA: TGTGCCAGCAGTCATAGGACAGGGGACTCCTACGAGCAGTACTTC. Full variable domain (remainder filled in from reference TRBV2 and TRBJ2-7): EPEVTQTPSHQVTQMGQEVILRCVPISNHLYFYWYRQILGQKVEFLVSFYNNEISEKSEIFDDQFSVERPDGSNFTLKIRSTKLEDSAMYFCASSHRTGDSYEQYFGPGTRLTVT.